Listed below are T cell receptor beta chains from one sample, sequenced in a study of Tregs in tolerant kidney transplant recipients. Clones were read by immunoSEQ multiplex PCR, and TCRdb kept only the in-frame ones, dropping some. The table lists some 55,000 clones, approximately 85% of them singletons. Specimen: Tregs from blood, collected before the transplant. The receptors were sampled from a human donor who received a combined kidney and bone marrow transplant. The CDR3 runs from the conserved cysteine through the conserved F or W. A D gene is named only where the DNA matches it firmly. Rows give clone size only sometimes, using once, few, many, or a class for an expanded clone.

clone_size: NA
j_call: TRBJ2-7
v_call: TRBV28
d_call: NA
cdr3_nt: TGTGCCAGCAGTTTCGACAGAGGATACGAGCAGTACTTC
cdr3_aa: CASSFDRGYEQYF

clone_size: NA
j_call: TRBJ2-1
v_call: TRBV28
d_call: TRBD2
cdr3_nt: TGTGCCAGCAGTTTGACTAGCGGGAGAGTTGGGCAGTTCTTC
cdr3_aa: CASSLTSGRVGQFF

clone_size: once
j_call: TRBJ2-7
v_call: TRBV4-1
d_call: TRBD1
cdr3_nt: TGCGCCAGCAGCCGGGACAGGGGCAACGAGCAGTACTTC
cdr3_aa: CASSRDRGNEQYF

clone_size: NA
j_call: TRBJ1-2
v_call: TRBV19
d_call: NA
cdr3_nt: TGTGCCAGTAGTCAGCGGAGGTCCTATGGCTACACCTTC
cdr3_aa: CASSQRRSYGYTF

clone_size: NA
j_call: TRBJ1-6
v_call: TRBV10-2
d_call: NA
cdr3_nt: TGCGCCAGCAGGCCTGGAGGTGATCATTCACCCCTCCACTTT
cdr3_aa: CASRPGGDHSPLHF

clone_size: NA
j_call: TRBJ2-7
v_call: TRBV4-3
d_call: TRBD2
cdr3_nt: TGCGCCAGCAGCCAAGATAGCCGGGGAGGGCTCTACGAGCAGTACTTC
cdr3_aa: CASSQDSRGGLYEQYF

clone_size: once
j_call: TRBJ1-1
v_call: TRBV4-1
d_call: NA
cdr3_nt: TGCGCCAGCAGCTCAACGCCCAACTTGAACACTGAAGCTTTCTTT
cdr3_aa: CASSSTPNLNTEAFF

clone_size: NA
j_call: TRBJ2-3
v_call: TRBV5-4
d_call: NA
cdr3_nt: TGTGCCAGCAGCGGGGGAAGAGACAACACAGATACGCAGTATTTT
cdr3_aa: CASSGGRDNTDTQYF

clone_size: NA
j_call: TRBJ2-1
v_call: TRBV19
d_call: NA
cdr3_nt: TGTGCCAGTAGTGTCGGGGGTTCCTACAATGAGCAGTTCTTC
cdr3_aa: CASSVGGSYNEQFF

clone_size: NA
j_call: TRBJ1-2
v_call: TRBV15
d_call: TRBD1
cdr3_nt: TGTGCCACCAGCAGAGGCGGGACAGACCACTATGGCTACACCTTC
cdr3_aa: CATSRGGTDHYGYTF

clone_size: NA
j_call: TRBJ2-7
v_call: TRBV28
d_call: NA
cdr3_nt: TGTGCCAGCAGTTTCCAGCTAAAGCGGCCCTCCTACGAGCAGTACTTC
cdr3_aa: CASSFQLKRPSYEQYF

clone_size: NA
j_call: TRBJ1-3
v_call: TRBV6-5
d_call: NA
cdr3_nt: TGTGCCAGCAGTTACATCGGAGGAAACACCATATATTTT
cdr3_aa: CASSYIGGNTIYF

clone_size: NA
j_call: TRBJ2-7
v_call: TRBV11-2
d_call: NA
cdr3_nt: TGTGCCAGCAGCTTAGAACAGGGCCCCTACGAGCAGTACTTC
cdr3_aa: CASSLEQGPYEQYF

clone_size: NA
j_call: TRBJ2-7
v_call: TRBV7-2
d_call: NA
cdr3_nt: TGTGCCAGCAGCTTAGCGGGAGGGGGAGGATACGAGCAGTACTTC
cdr3_aa: CASSLAGGGGYEQYF

clone_size: NA
j_call: TRBJ1-5
v_call: TRBV19
d_call: NA
cdr3_nt: TGTGCCAGTACCTACACCCCACGCCGGGATCAGCCCCAGCATTTT
cdr3_aa: CASTYTPRRDQPQHF

clone_size: NA
j_call: TRBJ1-2
v_call: TRBV11-1
d_call: TRBD1
cdr3_nt: TGTGCCAGCAGCCTCGGGGACAGGGACTATGGCTACACCTTC
cdr3_aa: CASSLGDRDYGYTF

clone_size: few
j_call: TRBJ2-7
v_call: TRBV5-1
d_call: TRBD2
cdr3_nt: TGCGCCAGCAGCTTGTTGGGGGGGAGCGGCCCTTACTACGAGCAGTACTTC
cdr3_aa: CASSLLGGSGPYYEQYF

clone_size: NA
j_call: TRBJ2-7
v_call: TRBV7-2
d_call: TRBD1
cdr3_nt: TGTGCCAGCAGCTTAAGACCGAGGGGACAGTTCTACGAGCAGTACTTC
cdr3_aa: CASSLRPRGQFYEQYF

clone_size: NA
j_call: TRBJ2-3
v_call: TRBV4-1
d_call: TRBD2
cdr3_nt: TGCGCCAGCAGCCACCCCGAGACCGCCGGGGGGGCCACAGATACGCAGTATTTT
cdr3_aa: CASSHPETAGGATDTQYF

clone_size: NA
j_call: TRBJ2-2
v_call: TRBV9
d_call: TRBD1
cdr3_nt: TGTGCCAGCAGCGTAGACAGGGGGAACCGGGAGCTGTTTTTT
cdr3_aa: CASSVDRGNRELFF

clone_size: NA
j_call: TRBJ1-2
v_call: TRBV6-5
d_call: NA
cdr3_nt: TGTGCCAGCAGCCCCGACCGGGACATTCACTATGGCTACACCTTC
cdr3_aa: CASSPDRDIHYGYTF

clone_size: NA
j_call: TRBJ2-7
v_call: TRBV30
d_call: NA
cdr3_nt: TGTGCCTGGAGCGTTGCCTACGAGCAGTACTTC
cdr3_aa: CAWSVAYEQYF

clone_size: NA
j_call: TRBJ1-1
v_call: TRBV6-6
d_call: NA
cdr3_nt: TGTGCCAGCAGTGTAGGGGCGGCCACTGAAGCTTTCTTT
cdr3_aa: CASSVGAATEAFF

clone_size: NA
j_call: TRBJ2-5
v_call: TRBV6-1
d_call: NA
cdr3_nt: TGTGCCAGCAGTTTCGGGGCCCGACAAGAGACCCAGTACTTC
cdr3_aa: CASSFGARQETQYF

clone_size: NA
j_call: TRBJ2-7
v_call: TRBV5-1
d_call: NA
cdr3_nt: TGCGCCAGCAGCTTTGGGGGGAGTGCCTACGAGCAGTACTTC
cdr3_aa: CASSFGGSAYEQYF

clone_size: NA
j_call: TRBJ1-3
v_call: TRBV11-2
d_call: TRBD1
cdr3_nt: TGTGCCAGCAGGGACAGGAACTCTGGAAACACCATATATTTT
cdr3_aa: CASRDRNSGNTIYF

clone_size: few
j_call: TRBJ1-5
v_call: TRBV19
d_call: TRBD1
cdr3_nt: TGTGCCAGTAAGGGCAGGGGGCGACAGCCCCAGCATTTT
cdr3_aa: CASKGRGRQPQHF

clone_size: few
j_call: TRBJ2-3
v_call: TRBV5-1
d_call: TRBD2
cdr3_nt: TGCGCCAGCAGCTTGGCCATTGGACTAGCGGGAGATACGCAGTATTTT
cdr3_aa: CASSLAIGLAGDTQYF

clone_size: NA
j_call: TRBJ2-6
v_call: TRBV6-5
d_call: NA
cdr3_nt: TGTGCCAGCAGTTACCTGGGGTCCTCTGGGGCCAACGTCCTGACTTTC
cdr3_aa: CASSYLGSSGANVLTF

clone_size: NA
j_call: TRBJ1-1
v_call: TRBV19
d_call: NA
cdr3_nt: TGTGCCAGTAAATTCGTGGGAGTTGGTCGCAATGAAGCTTTCTTT
cdr3_aa: CASKFVGVGRNEAFF

clone_size: NA
j_call: TRBJ1-5
v_call: TRBV5-4
d_call: NA
cdr3_nt: TGTGCCAGCAGCTTGGGAGGGCTTAGCAATCAGCCCCAGCATTTT
cdr3_aa: CASSLGGLSNQPQHF

clone_size: NA
j_call: TRBJ1-2
v_call: TRBV27
d_call: NA
cdr3_nt: TGTGCCAGCAGTTTTCGGGGGGCCTATGGCTACACCTTC
cdr3_aa: CASSFRGAYGYTF

clone_size: NA
j_call: TRBJ2-5
v_call: TRBV5-6
d_call: NA
cdr3_nt: TGTGCCAGCACCCGTATGGGAGGAGAGACCCAGTACTTC
cdr3_aa: CASTRMGGETQYF

clone_size: NA
j_call: TRBJ1-2
v_call: TRBV6-1
d_call: NA
cdr3_nt: TGTGCCAGCAGACGGGGAAAGGGTGGGGATGGCTACACCTTC
cdr3_aa: CASRRGKGGDGYTF

clone_size: NA
j_call: TRBJ1-3
v_call: TRBV7-6
d_call: TRBD1
cdr3_nt: TGTGCCAGCAGCTTAGGGGACAGCGGTAGAAACACCATATATTTT
cdr3_aa: CASSLGDSGRNTIYF

clone_size: NA
j_call: TRBJ1-2
v_call: TRBV19
d_call: TRBD1
cdr3_nt: TGTGCCAGTAGTTTTCGGGAGGGACAGACTCACACCTTC
cdr3_aa: CASSFREGQTHTF

clone_size: NA
j_call: TRBJ1-5
v_call: TRBV10-2
d_call: TRBD1
cdr3_nt: TGCGCCAGCAGGTCGGGGCAGGGGGCAAATCAGCCCCAGCATTTT
cdr3_aa: CASRSGQGANQPQHF

clone_size: NA
j_call: TRBJ1-2
v_call: TRBV10-3
d_call: NA
cdr3_nt: TGTGCCATCAGTGAGTCGGGCCGGGGCGGCGATGGCTACACCTTC
cdr3_aa: CAISESGRGGDGYTF

clone_size: NA
j_call: TRBJ2-3
v_call: TRBV4-1
d_call: NA
cdr3_nt: TGCGCCAGCAGCGTCCTAGGGGGGCAGGATACGCAGTATTTT
cdr3_aa: CASSVLGGQDTQYF

clone_size: few
j_call: TRBJ2-1
v_call: TRBV5-1
d_call: NA
cdr3_nt: TGCGCCAGCAGCTTGGGTTTCGGGCAGTTCTTC
cdr3_aa: CASSLGFGQFF

clone_size: NA
j_call: TRBJ2-1
v_call: TRBV5-1
d_call: NA
cdr3_nt: TGCGCCAGCAGTATGGGGGGGCCGGGGAATGAGCAGTTCTTC
cdr3_aa: CASSMGGPGNEQFF